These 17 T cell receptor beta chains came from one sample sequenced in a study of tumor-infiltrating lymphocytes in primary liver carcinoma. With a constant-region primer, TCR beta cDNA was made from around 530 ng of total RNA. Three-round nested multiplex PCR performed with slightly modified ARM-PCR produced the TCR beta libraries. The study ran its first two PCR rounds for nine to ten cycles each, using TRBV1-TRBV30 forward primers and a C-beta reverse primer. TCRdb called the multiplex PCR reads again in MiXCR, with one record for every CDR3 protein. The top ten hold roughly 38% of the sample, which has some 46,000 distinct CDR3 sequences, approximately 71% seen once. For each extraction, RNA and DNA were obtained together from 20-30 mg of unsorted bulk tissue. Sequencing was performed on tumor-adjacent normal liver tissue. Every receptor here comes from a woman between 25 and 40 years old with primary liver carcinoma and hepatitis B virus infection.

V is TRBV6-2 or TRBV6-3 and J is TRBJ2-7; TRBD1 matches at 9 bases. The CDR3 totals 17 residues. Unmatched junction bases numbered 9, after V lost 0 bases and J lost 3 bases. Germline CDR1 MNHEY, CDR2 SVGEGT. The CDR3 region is CASSYSFETGGFYEQYF. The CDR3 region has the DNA TGTGCCAGCAGTTACTCGTTCGAGACAGGGGGTTTCTACGAGCAGTACTTC.

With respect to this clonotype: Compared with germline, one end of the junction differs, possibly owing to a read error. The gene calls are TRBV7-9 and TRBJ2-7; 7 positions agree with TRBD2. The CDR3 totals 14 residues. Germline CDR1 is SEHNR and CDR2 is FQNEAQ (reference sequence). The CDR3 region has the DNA TGTGCCATTAGCTCGGGAGGCCTCTCCTACGAGCAGTATTTC. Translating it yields CAISSGGLSYEQYF.

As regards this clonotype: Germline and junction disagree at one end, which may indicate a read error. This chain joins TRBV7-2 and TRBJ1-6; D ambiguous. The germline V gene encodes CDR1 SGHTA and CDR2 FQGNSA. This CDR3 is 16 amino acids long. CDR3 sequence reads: CVSSLGRTIRNSPLHF. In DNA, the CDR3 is TGTGTCAGCAGCTTAGGCCGGACTATAAGGAATTCACCCCTCCACTTT.

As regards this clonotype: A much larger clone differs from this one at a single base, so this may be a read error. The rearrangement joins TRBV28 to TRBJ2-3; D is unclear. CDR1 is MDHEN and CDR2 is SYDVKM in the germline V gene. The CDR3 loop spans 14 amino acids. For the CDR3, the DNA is TGTACCAGCAGTCGCGGATGGTTCACAGATACGCAGTATTTT. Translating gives CTSSRGWFTDTQYF.

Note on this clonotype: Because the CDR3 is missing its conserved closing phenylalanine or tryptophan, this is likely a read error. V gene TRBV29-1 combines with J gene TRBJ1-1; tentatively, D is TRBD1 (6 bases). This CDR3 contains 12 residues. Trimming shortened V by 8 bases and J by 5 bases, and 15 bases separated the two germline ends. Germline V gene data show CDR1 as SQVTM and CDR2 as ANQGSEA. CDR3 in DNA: TGCAGCACAGGGTTGGTGGAAACTGAAGCTTTCGTT. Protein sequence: CSTGLVETEAFV.

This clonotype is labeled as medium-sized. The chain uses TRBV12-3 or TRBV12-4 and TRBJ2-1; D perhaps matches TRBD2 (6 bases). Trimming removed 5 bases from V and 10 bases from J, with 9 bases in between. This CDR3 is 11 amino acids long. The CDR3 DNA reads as TGTGCCAGCAGTCCGGGAGTAGAGCAGTTCTTC. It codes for CASSPGVEQFF.

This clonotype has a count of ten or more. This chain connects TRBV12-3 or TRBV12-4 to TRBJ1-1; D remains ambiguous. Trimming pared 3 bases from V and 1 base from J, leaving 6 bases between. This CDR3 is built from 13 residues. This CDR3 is CASSLEENTEAFF. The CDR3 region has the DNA TGTGCCAGCAGTTTGGAAGAGAACACTGAAGCTTTCTTT.

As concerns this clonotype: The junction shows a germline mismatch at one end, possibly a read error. CDR3 amino acids: CASSRLVQGLSF. CDR3 nucleotides: TGTGCCAGCAGTCGACTGGTACAGGGGCTCAGCTTC. The chain is built from TRBV12-3 or TRBV12-4 and TRBJ2-1; 7 bases align to TRBD1. CDR3 size: 12 residues.

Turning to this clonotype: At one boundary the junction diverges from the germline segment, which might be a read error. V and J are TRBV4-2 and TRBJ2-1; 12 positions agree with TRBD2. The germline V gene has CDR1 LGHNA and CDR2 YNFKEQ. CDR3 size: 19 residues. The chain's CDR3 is CASCQDRPRTSGIYNEQFF. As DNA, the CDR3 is TGTGCCAGCTGCCAAGATCGGCCTAGGACTAGCGGGATATACAATGAGCAGTTCTTC.

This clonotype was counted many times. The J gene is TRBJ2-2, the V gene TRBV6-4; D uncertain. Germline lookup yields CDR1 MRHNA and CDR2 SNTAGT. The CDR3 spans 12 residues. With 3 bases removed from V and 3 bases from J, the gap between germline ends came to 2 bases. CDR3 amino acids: CASSEHTGELFF. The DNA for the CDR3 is TGTGCCAGCAGTGAACACACCGGGGAGCTGTTTTTT.

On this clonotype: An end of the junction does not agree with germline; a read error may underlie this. The CDR3 DNA follows: TGTGCCAGCATCTTAGTGTTCGCCACAACTAGCGGGTTTAAAGAGACCCAGTACTTC. Translation gives CASILVFATTSGFKETQYF. This rearrangement joins TRBV7-8 to TRBJ2-5; 9 positions match TRBD2. Germline values: CDR1 SGHVS, CDR2 FQNEAQ. CDR3 length: 19 residues.

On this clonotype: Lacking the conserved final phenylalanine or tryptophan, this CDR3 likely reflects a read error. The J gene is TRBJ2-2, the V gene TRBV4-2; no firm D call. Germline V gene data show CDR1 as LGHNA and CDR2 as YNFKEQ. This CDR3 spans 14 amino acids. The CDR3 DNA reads TGTGCCAGCAACCAAGGACCCAACACCGGGGAGCTGTTTTAT. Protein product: CASNQGPNTGELFY.

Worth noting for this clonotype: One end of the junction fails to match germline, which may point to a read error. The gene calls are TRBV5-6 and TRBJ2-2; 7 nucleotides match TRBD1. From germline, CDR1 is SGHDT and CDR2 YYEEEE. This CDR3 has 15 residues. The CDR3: CASNLAPRVTGELFF. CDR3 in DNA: TGTGCCAGTAACTTGGCACCCAGAGTCACAGGGGAGTTGTTTTTT.

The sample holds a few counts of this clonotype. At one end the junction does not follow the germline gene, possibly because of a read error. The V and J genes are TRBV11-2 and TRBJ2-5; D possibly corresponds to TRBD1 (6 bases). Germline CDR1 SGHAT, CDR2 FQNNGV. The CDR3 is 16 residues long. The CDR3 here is CASSTRTVGAKETQYF. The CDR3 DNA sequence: TGTGCTAGCAGCACAAGGACAGTGGGCGCGAAAGAGACCCAGTACTTC.

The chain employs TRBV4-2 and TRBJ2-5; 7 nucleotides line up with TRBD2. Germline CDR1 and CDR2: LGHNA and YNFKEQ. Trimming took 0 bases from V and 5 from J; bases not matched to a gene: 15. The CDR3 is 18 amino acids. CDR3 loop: CASSQEYWLAETVETQYF. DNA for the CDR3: TGTGCCAGCAGCCAAGAATATTGGCTAGCGGAAACGGTGGAGACCCAGTACTTC.

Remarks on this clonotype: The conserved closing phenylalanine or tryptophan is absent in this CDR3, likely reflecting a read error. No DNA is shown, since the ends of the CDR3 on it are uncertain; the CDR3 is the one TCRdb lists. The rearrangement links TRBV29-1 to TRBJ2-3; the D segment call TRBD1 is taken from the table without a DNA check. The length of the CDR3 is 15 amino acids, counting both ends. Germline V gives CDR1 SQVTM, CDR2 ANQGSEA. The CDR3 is CSVGGIKLGTDTKYS.

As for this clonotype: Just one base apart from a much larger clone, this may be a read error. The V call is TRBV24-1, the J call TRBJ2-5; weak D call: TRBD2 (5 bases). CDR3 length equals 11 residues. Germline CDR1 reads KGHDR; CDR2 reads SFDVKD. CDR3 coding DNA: TGTGCCACCTGTGACTACTCGACCCAGTACTTC. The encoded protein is CATCDYSTQYF.